This T cell receptor beta chain was identified in a study of blood T cells in healthy people across ages. Next came a second PCR, run for about 6 to 11 cycles, which used a sample-barcoded 5' primer along with a J-beta primer mix. TCRdb re-derived calls from the 5' RACE reads in MiXCR, one entry per CDR3 protein. The sample has around 710,000 distinct CDR3 sequences; roughly 41% are singletons. This clonotype was found a few times. This TCR came from an older woman in good health. The sequenced sample consisted of blood.

CDR3 sequence (DNA): TGCAGTGCTCGTCCGGGACGGTCGGGGGAGACCCAGTACTTC. Protein: CSARPGRSGETQYF. The genes are TRBV20-1 and TRBJ2-5; D is tentatively TRBD1 or TRBD2 (5 bases each). The length of the CDR3 is 14 residues. Trimming pared 5 bases from V and 5 bases from J, leaving 18 bases between. In germline, CDR1 is DFQATT, CDR2 SNEGSKA (reference sequence).